This TCR beta chain is from a study of T cell responses to AZD1222 COVID-19 vaccine. The germline V gene encodes CDR1 DFQATT and CDR2 SNEGSKA (reference sequence). The CDR3 is 16 amino acids. Trimming took off 3 bases at V and 0 bases at J, with 17 bases between the two ends. TCRdb's table, derived via immunoSEQ multiplex PCR, lists solely in-frame clones and lacks some. The sample yields roughly 140,000 clones, over 75% seen once. The source was peripheral blood, collected on day 0 of AZD1222 vaccination. The chain couples TRBV20-1 to TRBJ2-5, with no clear D. This clonotype was sampled from an adult in good health. CDR3 sequence (DNA): TGCAGTGCTAGTTTTCGGAGACACGCGTACCAAGAGACCCAGTACTTC. Translating it yields CSASFRRHAYQETQYF.